These T cell receptor beta chains were read from a single sample in a study of T-cell memory formation after mild COVID-19. Via MiXCR, TCRdb re-called the 5' RACE reads, giving one row per CDR3 protein. Seen here are just over 300,000 distinct CDR3 sequences, 15% to 20% observed once, and the top ten hold more than 20%. Input material: PBMCs or a T cell subset sorted from them (not recorded which). These receptors came from a man younger than 35 who had mild COVID-19 (a few samples of this study predate the infection). Cell type and time point are not known. The CDR3 runs from the conserved cysteine through the conserved F or W. The order of the fields is D gene, V gene, clone size, J gene, CDR3 protein, CDR3 DNA. D genes are given only for firm matches. Some rows have no size entry. The others give once, few or many, or a class for an expanded clone.

D gene: .
V gene: TRBV5-1
clone size: .
J gene: TRBJ1-1
CDR3 protein: CASSLAAGGAEAFF
CDR3 DNA: TGCGCCAGCAGCTTGGCCGCGGGGGGCGCTGAAGCTTTCTTT

D gene: TRBD1
V gene: TRBV7-2
clone size: .
J gene: TRBJ1-2
CDR3 protein: CASSLETGVNGYTF
CDR3 DNA: TGTGCCAGCAGCCTAGAGACAGGGGTAAATGGCTACACCTTC

D gene: .
V gene: TRBV29-1
clone size: .
J gene: TRBJ1-1
CDR3 protein: CSVAHMDTEAFF
CDR3 DNA: TGCAGCGTTGCCCATATGGACACTGAAGCTTTCTTT

D gene: TRBD2
V gene: TRBV12-3/TRBV12-4
clone size: .
J gene: TRBJ2-5
CDR3 protein: CASSPSGRETQYF
CDR3 DNA: TGTGCCAGCAGTCCTAGCGGGCGAGAGACCCAGTACTTC

D gene: .
V gene: TRBV30
clone size: few
J gene: TRBJ1-5
CDR3 protein: CAWSVNRAQPQHF
CDR3 DNA: TGTGCCTGGAGTGTCAACAGGGCCCAGCCCCAGCATTTT

D gene: .
V gene: TRBV4-3
clone size: few
J gene: TRBJ1-1
CDR3 protein: CASSHRERPEAFF
CDR3 DNA: TGCGCCAGCAGCCACAGGGAGCGGCCTGAAGCTTTCTTT

D gene: .
V gene: TRBV7-2
clone size: few
J gene: TRBJ2-1
CDR3 protein: CASSLAQVSSYNEQFF
CDR3 DNA: TGTGCCAGCAGCTTAGCACAGGTTTCCTCCTACAATGAGCAGTTCTTC

D gene: .
V gene: TRBV6-2/TRBV6-3
clone size: few
J gene: TRBJ1-1
CDR3 protein: CASSYSSGLVFRAFF
CDR3 DNA: TGTGCCAGCAGTTACTCGAGCGGTTTGGTCTTCCGAGCTTTCTTT

D gene: .
V gene: TRBV6-6
clone size: many
J gene: TRBJ1-1
CDR3 protein: CASSYAQGKEAFF
CDR3 DNA: TGTGCCAGCAGTTACGCACAAGGGAAAGAAGCTTTCTTT

D gene: .
V gene: TRBV12-3/TRBV12-4
clone size: many
J gene: TRBJ2-2
CDR3 protein: CASSLRHGTGELFF
CDR3 DNA: TGTGCCAGCAGTCTCCGACACGGCACCGGGGAGCTGTTTTTT

D gene: .
V gene: TRBV7-2
clone size: few
J gene: TRBJ1-1
CDR3 protein: CASSTRGPESTEAFF
CDR3 DNA: TGTGCCAGCAGCACTAGGGGCCCAGAAAGCACTGAAGCTTTCTTT

D gene: TRBD2
V gene: TRBV5-1
clone size: .
J gene: TRBJ2-5
CDR3 protein: CASSLALVAGAGGTQYF
CDR3 DNA: TGCGCCAGCAGCTTGGCACTCGTAGCGGGGGCCGGGGGGACCCAGTACTTC

D gene: .
V gene: TRBV4-1
clone size: .
J gene: TRBJ1-4
CDR3 protein: CASSLLRGEKLFF
CDR3 DNA: TGCGCCAGCAGCCTTCTCAGGGGCGAAAAACTGTTTTTT

D gene: TRBD2
V gene: TRBV7-3
clone size: .
J gene: TRBJ2-3
CDR3 protein: CASSLGLAGPTDTQYF
CDR3 DNA: TGTGCCAGCAGCTTGGGACTAGCGGGGCCCACAGATACGCAGTATTTT

D gene: .
V gene: TRBV20-1
clone size: many
J gene: TRBJ2-5
CDR3 protein: CSARASGTSQETQYF
CDR3 DNA: TGCAGTGCTAGGGCCTCCGGGACAAGCCAAGAGACCCAGTACTTC

D gene: .
V gene: TRBV7-2
clone size: .
J gene: TRBJ1-1
CDR3 protein: CASSLRIRTTEAFF
CDR3 DNA: TGTGCCAGCAGCTTACGTATACGGACAACTGAAGCTTTCTTT

D gene: .
V gene: TRBV9
clone size: .
J gene: TRBJ2-3
CDR3 protein: CASSAPPHDTDTQYF
CDR3 DNA: TGTGCCAGCAGCGCCCCCCCACACGACACAGATACGCAGTATTTT

D gene: TRBD1
V gene: TRBV28
clone size: .
J gene: TRBJ1-6
CDR3 protein: CASSRDSNSPLHF
CDR3 DNA: TGTGCCAGCAGTAGGGACAGCAATTCACCCCTCCACTTT

D gene: .
V gene: TRBV20-1
clone size: few
J gene: TRBJ1-2
CDR3 protein: CSTKSADAPNYGYTF
CDR3 DNA: TGCAGTACCAAGTCGGCCGACGCCCCTAACTATGGCTACACCTTC

D gene: .
V gene: TRBV30
clone size: once
J gene: TRBJ2-7
CDR3 protein: CAWTRSYEQYF
CDR3 DNA: TGTGCCTGGACCCGCTCCTACGAGCAGTACTTC

D gene: .
V gene: TRBV5-5
clone size: few
J gene: TRBJ2-3
CDR3 protein: CASSTRGGPDTQYF
CDR3 DNA: TGTGCCAGCAGCACTAGGGGGGGCCCAGATACGCAGTATTTT

D gene: .
V gene: TRBV4-1
clone size: .
J gene: TRBJ2-7
CDR3 protein: CASSLRTDAYEQYF
CDR3 DNA: TGCGCCAGCAGCCTGAGAACAGATGCCTACGAGCAGTACTTC

D gene: TRBD1
V gene: TRBV19
clone size: few
J gene: TRBJ1-2
CDR3 protein: CASSSGTASGWYGYTF
CDR3 DNA: TGTGCCAGTAGTAGTGGGACAGCCTCGGGATGGTATGGCTACACCTTC

D gene: .
V gene: TRBV6-2/TRBV6-3
clone size: .
J gene: TRBJ2-3
CDR3 protein: CASRDLATSTDTQYF
CDR3 DNA: TGTGCCAGCAGAGACTTGGCCACCTCAACAGATACGCAGTATTTT

D gene: TRBD1
V gene: TRBV12-3/TRBV12-4
clone size: few
J gene: TRBJ1-2
CDR3 protein: CASRSTGGGLGYTF
CDR3 DNA: TGTGCCAGCAGGTCGACAGGGGGAGGGCTCGGCTACACCTTC

D gene: .
V gene: TRBV6-1
clone size: .
J gene: TRBJ1-1
CDR3 protein: CASKTISYTEAFF
CDR3 DNA: TGTGCCAGCAAAACTATAAGTTACACTGAAGCTTTCTTT

D gene: TRBD2
V gene: TRBV20-1
clone size: .
J gene: TRBJ2-7
CDR3 protein: CSASPRTSPSYEQYF
CDR3 DNA: TGCAGTGCCAGCCCCCGGACTAGCCCCTCCTACGAGCAGTACTTC

D gene: .
V gene: TRBV7-9
clone size: few
J gene: TRBJ2-7
CDR3 protein: CASSTSGTLGQYF
CDR3 DNA: TGTGCCAGCAGTACCTCCGGGACCCTGGGGCAGTACTTC

D gene: .
V gene: TRBV7-3
clone size: .
J gene: TRBJ2-1
CDR3 protein: CASSLTPDRDYNEQFF
CDR3 DNA: TGTGCCAGCAGCTTAACCCCGGACAGAGACTACAATGAGCAGTTCTTC

D gene: TRBD1
V gene: TRBV7-9
clone size: .
J gene: TRBJ2-3
CDR3 protein: CASSSLDRGPDTQYF
CDR3 DNA: TGTGCCAGCAGCTCCCTGGACAGGGGGCCCGATACGCAGTATTTT

D gene: .
V gene: TRBV5-6
clone size: few
J gene: TRBJ1-2
CDR3 protein: CASSLDSGGVYGYTF
CDR3 DNA: TGTGCCAGCAGCTTGGACAGTGGTGGGGTCTATGGCTACACCTTC

D gene: .
V gene: TRBV20-1
clone size: .
J gene: TRBJ2-5
CDR3 protein: CSARDPSGIGETQYF
CDR3 DNA: TGCAGTGCTAGAGATCCCAGTGGAATTGGGGAGACCCAGTACTTC

D gene: TRBD1
V gene: TRBV5-1
clone size: .
J gene: TRBJ1-1
CDR3 protein: CASSQSPGGTEAFF
CDR3 DNA: TGCGCCAGCAGCCAATCCCCAGGGGGTACTGAAGCTTTCTTT

D gene: TRBD2
V gene: TRBV12-3/TRBV12-4
clone size: .
J gene: TRBJ2-1
CDR3 protein: CASRDNSGGALNEQFF
CDR3 DNA: TGTGCCAGCAGGGACAATAGCGGGGGGGCCCTCAATGAGCAGTTCTTC

D gene: TRBD2
V gene: TRBV4-2
clone size: .
J gene: TRBJ2-1
CDR3 protein: CASSPLAGGRENNEQFF
CDR3 DNA: TGTGCCAGCAGCCCTCTAGCGGGGGGGCGCGAGAACAATGAGCAGTTCTTC

D gene: .
V gene: TRBV10-3
clone size: few
J gene: TRBJ1-1
CDR3 protein: CAISERGGLGTEAFF
CDR3 DNA: TGTGCCATCAGTGAGCGGGGGGGGCTAGGGACTGAAGCTTTCTTT

D gene: TRBD2
V gene: TRBV5-1
clone size: few
J gene: TRBJ2-1
CDR3 protein: CASSFSASGDNEQFF
CDR3 DNA: TGCGCCAGCAGCTTTTCGGCTAGCGGGGACAATGAGCAGTTCTTC

D gene: .
V gene: TRBV12-3/TRBV12-4
clone size: .
J gene: TRBJ1-1
CDR3 protein: CASSLGGGHTDAVF
CDR3 DNA: TGTGCCAGCAGTTTAGGGGGGGGCCACACTGACGCTGTCTTT

D gene: TRBD1
V gene: TRBV5-1
clone size: many
J gene: TRBJ2-2
CDR3 protein: CASSFSGTGLVGELFF
CDR3 DNA: TGCGCCAGCAGCTTCTCCGGGACAGGGCTTGTCGGGGAGCTGTTTTTT

D gene: .
V gene: TRBV7-9
clone size: .
J gene: TRBJ1-1
CDR3 protein: CASSSEVGIWTEAFF
CDR3 DNA: TGTGCCAGCAGCTCCGAGGTAGGGATCTGGACTGAAGCTTTCTTT

D gene: .
V gene: TRBV21-1
clone size: .
J gene: TRBJ1-2
CDR3 protein: CASSKAFRELVWYGYTF
CDR3 DNA: TGTGCCAGCAGCAAAGCCTTCAGGGAACTGGTGTGGTATGGCTACACCTTC

D gene: TRBD2
V gene: TRBV7-7
clone size: few
J gene: TRBJ2-5
CDR3 protein: CASSASGGAQKTQYF
CDR3 DNA: TGTGCCAGCAGCGCTAGCGGGGGGGCCCAGAAGACCCAGTACTTC

D gene: .
V gene: TRBV6-5
clone size: .
J gene: TRBJ1-1
CDR3 protein: CASRPGGKVAEAFF
CDR3 DNA: TGTGCCAGCAGACCGGGAGGGAAGGTCGCTGAAGCTTTCTTT

D gene: .
V gene: TRBV6-5
clone size: .
J gene: TRBJ2-7
CDR3 protein: CASRDLQDVYEQYF
CDR3 DNA: TGTGCCAGCAGGGATTTACAGGATGTCTACGAGCAGTACTTC

D gene: TRBD2
V gene: TRBV5-1
clone size: few
J gene: TRBJ2-1
CDR3 protein: CASRVTSGGSPSGPFF
CDR3 DNA: TGCGCCAGCAGGGTGACTAGCGGGGGGTCCCCTTCTGGTCCGTTCTTC

D gene: TRBD1
V gene: TRBV7-9
clone size: many
J gene: TRBJ1-1
CDR3 protein: CASSDNRGLSTEAFF
CDR3 DNA: TGTGCCAGCAGCGATAACAGGGGGCTGAGCACTGAAGCTTTCTTT

D gene: .
V gene: TRBV9
clone size: .
J gene: TRBJ2-5
CDR3 protein: CASSPWLKGKETQYF
CDR3 DNA: TGTGCCAGCAGCCCCTGGTTGAAGGGGAAAGAGACCCAGTACTTC

D gene: .
V gene: TRBV5-6
clone size: .
J gene: TRBJ1-2
CDR3 protein: CASSWDFYGYTF
CDR3 DNA: TGTGCCAGCAGCTGGGACTTCTATGGCTACACCTTC

D gene: .
V gene: TRBV30
clone size: .
J gene: TRBJ1-5
CDR3 protein: CAWSVYGTSNQPQHF
CDR3 DNA: TGCGCCTGGAGTGTATACGGTACTAGCAATCAGCCCCAGCATTTT

D gene: .
V gene: TRBV7-3
clone size: many
J gene: TRBJ2-6
CDR3 protein: CASSLTGPGANVLTF
CDR3 DNA: TGTGCCAGCAGCTTAACAGGGCCCGGGGCCAACGTCCTGACTTTC